The rows below give T cell receptor beta chains drawn from one sample of a study of identical twins. TCRdb processed the 5' RACE reads anew with MiXCR; each CDR3 protein has one entry. The sample carries about 690,000 distinct CDR3 sequences, around 6% recorded once. Sequenced input: naive T cells sorted from blood. These receptors came from a man aged 18 to 30 in good health. The CDR3 runs from the conserved cysteine through the conserved F or W. The D gene is left open where the match is weak. Part of the rows lack a size; the others show once, few, many or a class for expanded clones.

V	size	D	length	J	DNA	CDR3
TRBV29-1	many	-	13	TRBJ2-4	TGCAGCGCTCGGGTTCCGGACAAAAACATTCAGTACTTC	CSARVPDKNIQYF
TRBV4-3	many	-	16	TRBJ2-2	TGCGCCAGCAGCCAAGATCGGAGTTCGAACACCGGGGAGCTGTTTTTT	CASSQDRSSNTGELFF
TRBV2	few	TRBD2	20	TRBJ2-1	TGTGCCAGCAGTGAGGTCCCGGGACTAGCGGGAGGGGCAAATTACAATGAGCAGTTCTTC	CASSEVPGLAGGANYNEQFF
TRBV30	-	-	13	TRBJ2-1	TGTGCCTGGAGGCAGGAGTCCTACAATGAGCAGTTCTTC	CAWRQESYNEQFF
TRBV4-1	few	TRBD1	14	TRBJ2-3	TGCGCCAGCAGTCCGGGACAGGGAAAGGATACGCAGTATTTT	CASSPGQGKDTQYF
TRBV7-2	many	-	15	TRBJ2-1	TGTGCCAGCAGCTTAGTCGGCAGAGCCTACAATGAGCAGTTCTTC	CASSLVGRAYNEQFF
TRBV7-3	few	-	15	TRBJ1-2	TGTGCCAGCAGCCCAATAATTAGGGTTCCCTATGGCTACACCTTC	CASSPIIRVPYGYTF
TRBV7-9	-	-	15	TRBJ2-7	TGTGCCAGCAGCCCTAGTGTATGGACCGACTACGAGCAGTACTTC	CASSPSVWTDYEQYF
TRBV11-1	-	TRBD2	19	TRBJ2-4	TGTGCCAGCAGCCCTGTGGGGACTAGCGGGAGGGGGGCCAAAAACATTCAGTACTTC	CASSPVGTSGRGAKNIQYF
TRBV29-1	many	TRBD2	20	TRBJ2-1	TGCAGCGTCCCCCCTCCCCTCGGACTAGTCCACCTAAACACATACAATGAGCAGTTCTTC	CSVPPPLGLVHLNTYNEQFF
TRBV5-1	-	TRBD2	16	TRBJ2-1	TGCGCCAGCAGAAGACTAGCGGGAGCACCTGGCAATGAGCAGTTCTTC	CASRRLAGAPGNEQFF
TRBV18	many	-	15	TRBJ2-7	TGTGCCAGCTCGTACTCGGGAAACTCACAGTACGAGCAGTACTTC	CASSYSGNSQYEQYF
TRBV5-6	few	-	13	TRBJ1-5	TGTGCCAGCATCACCGGGACCCAAAAACCCCAGCATTTT	CASITGTQKPQHF
TRBV20-1	many	-	12	TRBJ2-3	TGCAGTGCTATTAGCGGCACAGATACGCAGTATTTT	CSAISGTDTQYF
TRBV18	-	-	15	TRBJ2-3	TGTGCCAGCTCACCACCGGTTGGGGAGACAGATACGCAGTATTTT	CASSPPVGETDTQYF
TRBV12-3/TRBV12-4	-	-	15	TRBJ1-5	TGTGCCAGCAGCCCCGAGCCCCTGGGGAATCAGCCCCAGCATTTT	CASSPEPLGNQPQHF
TRBV27	many	-	16	TRBJ2-2	TGTGCCAGCAGTTTTCTAGGGTTCAGTGGAATGGGGGAGCTGTTTTTT	CASSFLGFSGMGELFF
TRBV5-1	many	-	15	TRBJ1-3	TGCGCCAGCAGCTTGGGACGGACAGATCGAAACACCATATATTTT	CASSLGRTDRNTIYF
TRBV6-2/TRBV6-3	few	-	15	TRBJ1-2	TGTGCCAGCAGTCCCCGCCAGGGCAAGTACTATGGCTACACCTTC	CASSPRQGKYYGYTF
TRBV25-1	-	TRBD1	15	TRBJ2-7	TGTGCCAGCAGCCGCGGGACAGGGAAGAGCTACGAGCAGTACTTC	CASSRGTGKSYEQYF
TRBV7-8	many	-	12	TRBJ2-7	TGTGCCAGCAGCCACTCGGGCTACGAGCAGTACTTC	CASSHSGYEQYF
TRBV5-6	-	TRBD2	16	TRBJ2-3	TGTGCCAGCAGCTGGCTGACTAGCGGGGGGCGGAGTACGCAGTATTTT	CASSWLTSGGRSTQYF
TRBV5-1	many	-	15	TRBJ1-1	TGCGCCAGCCACCTTTCCGGGACGGTGAACACTGAAGCTTTCTTT	CASHLSGTVNTEAFF
TRBV24-1	many	-	16	TRBJ1-1	TGTGCCACCAGTGACCCACAGGGATGGCAGGGAGATGAAGCTTTCTTT	CATSDPQGWQGDEAFF
TRBV4-1	-	TRBD2	13	TRBJ2-1	TGCGCCAGCAGCCAAGATTTGCCGGGAGGACAGTTCTTC	CASSQDLPGGQFF
TRBV6-2/TRBV6-3	-	TRBD1	20	TRBJ2-1	TGTGCCAGCAGCAGAACCCCGGGACAGGGGGGAGGTAGGGCCTACAATGAGCAGTTCTTC	CASSRTPGQGGGRAYNEQFF
TRBV4-2	many	-	13	TRBJ2-7	TGTGCCAGCAGCCCCAGTGAAAGCTCCGAGCAGTACTTC	CASSPSESSEQYF
TRBV5-1	many	-	15	TRBJ1-2	TGCGCCAGCAGCCCAAACAGGGTAGAGTACTATGGCTACACCTTC	CASSPNRVEYYGYTF
TRBV6-2/TRBV6-3	few	TRBD2	15	TRBJ2-1	TGTGCCAGCGGTGGCTACGCGGGAGGCGCCAATGAGCAGTTCTTC	CASGGYAGGANEQFF
TRBV12-3/TRBV12-4	-	-	15	TRBJ2-7	TGTGCCAGCAGTTTAAGCGACGGGAGCTCCTACGAGCAGTACTTC	CASSLSDGSSYEQYF
TRBV30	-	TRBD2	16	TRBJ2-7	TGTGCCTGGAGCCCGGGACTAGCGGGAATCCCCTACGAGCAGTACTTC	CAWSPGLAGIPYEQYF
TRBV30	many	-	13	TRBJ1-1	TGTGCCTGGAGTGTCCGGGGGGGAACTGAAGCTTTCTTT	CAWSVRGGTEAFF
TRBV6-1	many	TRBD1	15	TRBJ2-3	TGTGCCAGCTCCGGACAGGGGGGAAGCACAGATACGCAGTATTTT	CASSGQGGSTDTQYF
TRBV19	-	-	15	TRBJ2-7	TGTGCCAGTAGTATGACAGTGGGGACCTCCTACGAGCAGTACTTC	CASSMTVGTSYEQYF
TRBV18	-	-	15	TRBJ1-2	TGTGCCAGCTCACCACAAGGAGGGGACAACTATGGCTACACCTTC	CASSPQGGDNYGYTF
TRBV29-1	-	TRBD1	11	TRBJ2-7	TGCAGCGTTCTGACAGGGGTCGAGCAGTACTTC	CSVLTGVEQYF
TRBV12-3/TRBV12-4	many	TRBD1	14	TRBJ2-1	TGTGCCAGCCGAGGGGGCTTCTCCTACAATGAGCAGTTCTTC	CASRGGFSYNEQFF
TRBV9	-	-	15	TRBJ2-7	TGTGCCAGCAGCGTAGGGGTCAGTCAATACTACGAGCAGTACTTC	CASSVGVSQYYEQYF
TRBV12-3/TRBV12-4	many	TRBD1	15	TRBJ1-2	TGTGCCAGCAGTTCCCGGGACAGGGCTAACTATGGCTACACCTTC	CASSSRDRANYGYTF